This entry features one T cell receptor beta chain sequence. The data originate from a study of blood T cell repertoires in COVID-19. Study in general: Samples came from the United States, Italy and Spain, spanning acute and convalescent COVID-19. PBMCs, B-cell-depleted T cells, or T cells provided the cDNA or gDNA that made up the material.

Germline V gene sequence: CDR1 SEHNR, CDR2 FQNEAQ (reference sequence). Trimming took 6 bases from V and 1 from J; bases not matched to a gene: 4. The CDR3 runs to 14 residues. The authors' processing: Nucleated cell number was recorded as an estimate derived from reference gene primer amplification. Assay used: immunoSEQ multiplex PCR; TCRdb lists only in-frame clones, some missing. V, J and clone size derive from that table, while D and trimming were established from the DNA sequence. This sample yields 90,000 to 120,000 clones, of which about three quarters are seen a single time; about 1.8% belongs to the top ten.

This TCR derives from a woman aged 40 to 50 with acute or convalescent COVID-19. This chain connects TRBV7-9 to TRBJ2-5, with 8 bases that match TRBD2. The sample comprised peripheral blood. CDR3 protein: CASSYTSGQETQYF. DNA for the CDR3: TGTGCCAGCAGTTATACTAGCGGCCAAGAGACCCAGTACTTC.